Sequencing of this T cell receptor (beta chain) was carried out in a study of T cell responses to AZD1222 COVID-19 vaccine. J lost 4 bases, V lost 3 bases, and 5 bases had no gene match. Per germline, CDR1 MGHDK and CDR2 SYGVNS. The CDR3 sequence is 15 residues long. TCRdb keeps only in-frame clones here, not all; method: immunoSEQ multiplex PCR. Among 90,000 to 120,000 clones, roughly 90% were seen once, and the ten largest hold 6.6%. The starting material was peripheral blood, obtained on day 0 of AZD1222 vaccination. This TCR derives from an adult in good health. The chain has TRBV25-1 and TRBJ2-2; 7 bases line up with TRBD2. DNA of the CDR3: TGTGCCAGCAGTGACGGGGGGAGACCCACCGGGGAGCTGTTTTTT. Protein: CASSDGGRPTGELFF.